Listed below are T cell receptor beta chains from one sample, sequenced in a study of beta chain features in type 1 diabetes. The method was immunoSEQ multiplex PCR; TCRdb's version includes in-frame clones alone and lacks a portion of them. The sample contains about 230,000 clones, 9% to 10% of which appear only once. Specimen: naive CD4+ T cells from blood. These receptors all come from a woman aged 18-29 years in good health. Each CDR3 is given with its conserved first and last residue. The D gene is left open where the match is weak. Expanded clones are given a class, and other clones once, few, many or no size at all.

cdr3_length: 16; j_call: TRBJ1-5; clone_size: -; d_call: TRBD1; v_call: TRBV6-5; cdr3_nt: TGTGCCAGCAGTTCGATGGGACAGGGGCGATTTCAGCCCCAGCATTTT; cdr3_aa: CASSSMGQGRFQPQHF
cdr3_length: 15; j_call: TRBJ2-5; clone_size: -; d_call: -; v_call: TRBV9; cdr3_nt: TGTGCCAGCAGCGTATCCGGGACATCACAAGAGACCCAGTACTTC; cdr3_aa: CASSVSGTSQETQYF
cdr3_length: 13; j_call: TRBJ1-5; clone_size: -; d_call: TRBD1; v_call: TRBV4-1; cdr3_nt: TGCGCCAGCAGCCAAGACGACAGGGGCAGCCAGCATTTT; cdr3_aa: CASSQDDRGSQHF
cdr3_length: 15; j_call: TRBJ1-2; clone_size: few; d_call: -; v_call: TRBV30; cdr3_nt: TGTGCCTGGAGTGTATTACGGTTGGCAGGGAAGGGCTACACCTTC; cdr3_aa: CAWSVLRLAGKGYTF
cdr3_length: 15; j_call: TRBJ1-5; clone_size: few; d_call: TRBD1; v_call: TRBV7-2; cdr3_nt: TGTGCCAGCAGCCTCGGGACAGGGGGCCATCAGCCCCAGCATTTT; cdr3_aa: CASSLGTGGHQPQHF
cdr3_length: 16; j_call: TRBJ2-3; clone_size: few; d_call: TRBD1; v_call: TRBV5-4; cdr3_nt: TGTGCCAGCAGCTTGAGACAGGGGGCGCTTGGAGATACGCAGTATTTT; cdr3_aa: CASSLRQGALGDTQYF
cdr3_length: 12; j_call: TRBJ2-1; clone_size: few; d_call: TRBD1; v_call: TRBV5-1; cdr3_nt: TGCGCCAGCAGCCTAGACGGGACAGGGCTGTTCTTC; cdr3_aa: CASSLDGTGLFF
cdr3_length: 14; j_call: TRBJ2-3; clone_size: few; d_call: TRBD1; v_call: TRBV15; cdr3_nt: TGTGCCACCAGGAACAGGGGAGGCACAGATACGCAGTATTTT; cdr3_aa: CATRNRGGTDTQYF
cdr3_length: 16; j_call: TRBJ1-3; clone_size: -; d_call: -; v_call: TRBV6-5; cdr3_nt: TGTGCCAGCAGTTACAGATGGCGGCTCTCTGGAAACACCATATATTTT; cdr3_aa: CASSYRWRLSGNTIYF
cdr3_length: 13; j_call: TRBJ2-1; clone_size: -; d_call: TRBD2; v_call: TRBV30; cdr3_nt: TGTGCCTGGGGGGCGGGAGGGTTCAATGAGCAGTTCTTC; cdr3_aa: CAWGAGGFNEQFF
cdr3_length: 15; j_call: TRBJ2-1; clone_size: -; d_call: TRBD1; v_call: TRBV30; cdr3_nt: TGTGCCTGGACTTCGGCAGGGGGTAGGGAGTATGAGCAGTTCTTC; cdr3_aa: CAWTSAGGREYEQFF
cdr3_length: 12; j_call: TRBJ2-7; clone_size: -; d_call: -; v_call: TRBV19; cdr3_nt: TGTGCCAGTTCCCCGACCCCGGGGGAGCAGTACTTC; cdr3_aa: CASSPTPGEQYF
cdr3_length: 13; j_call: TRBJ2-5; clone_size: -; d_call: TRBD1; v_call: TRBV5-1; cdr3_nt: TGCGCCAGCAGAAAGGGACAGCAAGAGACCCAGTACTTC; cdr3_aa: CASRKGQQETQYF
cdr3_length: 15; j_call: TRBJ2-5; clone_size: -; d_call: -; v_call: TRBV15; cdr3_nt: TGTGCCACCAGCAGAGACAGTGGCTACCAAGAGACCCAGTACTTC; cdr3_aa: CATSRDSGYQETQYF
cdr3_length: 16; j_call: TRBJ2-5; clone_size: few; d_call: -; v_call: TRBV5-1; cdr3_nt: TGCGCCAGCAGCATTCAGGCCCCCGGGATCCAAGAGACCCAGTACTTC; cdr3_aa: CASSIQAPGIQETQYF
cdr3_length: 15; j_call: TRBJ2-7; clone_size: -; d_call: TRBD2; v_call: TRBV5-1; cdr3_nt: TGCGCCAGCAGCCCGACTAGCGGGAAGTCCTACGAGCAGTACTTC; cdr3_aa: CASSPTSGKSYEQYF
cdr3_length: 13; j_call: TRBJ2-7; clone_size: few; d_call: -; v_call: TRBV9; cdr3_nt: TGTGCCAGCAGCCCCCAGGGGCTCTACGAGCAGTACTTC; cdr3_aa: CASSPQGLYEQYF
cdr3_length: 14; j_call: TRBJ1-2; clone_size: -; d_call: -; v_call: TRBV5-1; cdr3_nt: TGCGCCAGCAGCCCGTTCATAGGGAGAGGTGGCTACACCTTC; cdr3_aa: CASSPFIGRGGYTF
cdr3_length: 12; j_call: TRBJ2-7; clone_size: -; d_call: -; v_call: TRBV5-1; cdr3_nt: TGCGCCAGCAGCTTTAACAGGGACGAGCAGTACTTC; cdr3_aa: CASSFNRDEQYF
cdr3_length: 14; j_call: TRBJ1-5; clone_size: few; d_call: TRBD1; v_call: TRBV5-1; cdr3_nt: TGCGCCAGCAGCCCCGGGACAGGGAATCAGCCCCAGCATTTT; cdr3_aa: CASSPGTGNQPQHF
cdr3_length: 12; j_call: TRBJ2-7; clone_size: -; d_call: -; v_call: TRBV2; cdr3_nt: TGTGCCAGCAGCCGCCAGGGCTACGAGCAGTACTTC; cdr3_aa: CASSRQGYEQYF
cdr3_length: 17; j_call: TRBJ2-3; clone_size: few; d_call: -; v_call: TRBV6-1; cdr3_nt: TGTGCCAGCAGTGAATCCTGGCGGAGACTAAGCACAGATACGCAGTATTTT; cdr3_aa: CASSESWRRLSTDTQYF
cdr3_length: 15; j_call: TRBJ2-3; clone_size: few; d_call: -; v_call: TRBV6-1; cdr3_nt: TGTGCCAGCAGTGAAGATCAGGGCTACACAGATACGCAGTATTTT; cdr3_aa: CASSEDQGYTDTQYF
cdr3_length: 14; j_call: TRBJ2-5; clone_size: few; d_call: -; v_call: TRBV30; cdr3_nt: TGTGCCTGGAGTGTGGGGCGCAACCAAGAGACCCAGTACTTC; cdr3_aa: CAWSVGRNQETQYF
cdr3_length: 13; j_call: TRBJ1-2; clone_size: few; d_call: -; v_call: TRBV2; cdr3_nt: TGTGCCAGCAAGTTGGGGGGAAACGGTGGCTACACCTTC; cdr3_aa: CASKLGGNGGYTF
cdr3_length: 17; j_call: TRBJ2-2; clone_size: few; d_call: TRBD1; v_call: TRBV11-2; cdr3_nt: TGTGCCAGCAGCTTAGTTGCAGGGGGCGCAAACACCGGGGAGCTGTTTTTT; cdr3_aa: CASSLVAGGANTGELFF
cdr3_length: 13; j_call: TRBJ1-1; clone_size: few; d_call: -; v_call: TRBV5-5; cdr3_nt: TGTGCCAGCAGCCCGGGACATGCCACTGAAGCTTTCTTT; cdr3_aa: CASSPGHATEAFF
cdr3_length: 15; j_call: TRBJ2-1; clone_size: few; d_call: TRBD2; v_call: TRBV6-5; cdr3_nt: TGTGCCAGCAGACGGACTAGCGGGGGGACCAATGAGCAGTTCTTC; cdr3_aa: CASRRTSGGTNEQFF
cdr3_length: 15; j_call: TRBJ2-2; clone_size: few; d_call: -; v_call: TRBV5-1; cdr3_nt: TGCGCCAGCAGCCCGCAACCTCAGGGCACCGGGGAGCTGTTTTTT; cdr3_aa: CASSPQPQGTGELFF
cdr3_length: 13; j_call: TRBJ2-3; clone_size: few; d_call: -; v_call: TRBV6-5; cdr3_nt: TGTGGAACGGAGGGGAGAGGGATAGATACGCAGTATTTT; cdr3_aa: CGTEGRGIDTQYF
cdr3_length: 15; j_call: TRBJ1-2; clone_size: few; d_call: -; v_call: TRBV5-1; cdr3_nt: TGCGCCAGCAGCTTGAACCCGCGGGAAAAGAATGGCTACACCTTC; cdr3_aa: CASSLNPREKNGYTF
cdr3_length: 15; j_call: TRBJ2-3; clone_size: once; d_call: TRBD2; v_call: TRBV6-1; cdr3_nt: TGTGCCAGCACCCTTAAGCGGGGTGACACAGATACGCAGTATTTT; cdr3_aa: CASTLKRGDTDTQYF
cdr3_length: 14; j_call: TRBJ2-7; clone_size: -; d_call: TRBD1; v_call: TRBV5-1; cdr3_nt: TGCGCCAGCAGCTTGGAGGGACAGGGCTACGAGCAGTACTTC; cdr3_aa: CASSLEGQGYEQYF
cdr3_length: 15; j_call: TRBJ2-2; clone_size: -; d_call: TRBD1; v_call: TRBV5-1; cdr3_nt: TGCGCCAGCAGCCCCGGGACAGGGCCCACCGGGGAGCTGTTTTTT; cdr3_aa: CASSPGTGPTGELFF
cdr3_length: 15; j_call: TRBJ2-7; clone_size: few; d_call: TRBD2; v_call: TRBV2; cdr3_nt: TGTGCCAGCAGTGAAGAACTAGCGGGGGCCTACGAGCAGTACTTC; cdr3_aa: CASSEELAGAYEQYF
cdr3_length: 15; j_call: TRBJ2-4; clone_size: -; d_call: -; v_call: TRBV7-8; cdr3_nt: TGTGCCAGCAGCTTAGGAGGAGGGTTGGTGAACATTCAGTACTTC; cdr3_aa: CASSLGGGLVNIQYF
cdr3_length: 14; j_call: TRBJ2-7; clone_size: few; d_call: -; v_call: TRBV27; cdr3_nt: TGTGCCAGCAGTTGGGGGGGCAGGACCTACGAGCAGTACTTC; cdr3_aa: CASSWGGRTYEQYF
cdr3_length: 17; j_call: TRBJ2-2; clone_size: few; d_call: -; v_call: TRBV12-2; cdr3_nt: TGTGCAAGTCGCTTGGAGAGGCGTACTTCGATGGCCGGGGAGCTGTTTTTT; cdr3_aa: CASRLERRTSMAGELFF
cdr3_length: 13; j_call: TRBJ2-7; clone_size: many; d_call: -; v_call: TRBV23-1; cdr3_nt: TGCGCCAGCAGGAAGGACAGATTCTACGAGCAGTACTTC; cdr3_aa: CASRKDRFYEQYF
cdr3_length: 15; j_call: TRBJ2-7; clone_size: few; d_call: TRBD1; v_call: TRBV28; cdr3_nt: TGTGCCAGCAGTGTACCGGGACAGGGGACCGGCGAGCAGTACTTC; cdr3_aa: CASSVPGQGTGEQYF
cdr3_length: 13; j_call: TRBJ1-1; clone_size: -; d_call: -; v_call: TRBV7-9; cdr3_nt: TGTGCCGGGTTCCAAATCGGGGACACTGAAGCTTTCTTT; cdr3_aa: CAGFQIGDTEAFF
cdr3_length: 18; j_call: TRBJ2-3; clone_size: few; d_call: -; v_call: TRBV11-2; cdr3_nt: TGTGCCAGCAGCTTAAAAGGAACACAGGGGAGGTCCACAGATACGCAGTATTTT; cdr3_aa: CASSLKGTQGRSTDTQYF
cdr3_length: 17; j_call: TRBJ2-5; clone_size: -; d_call: TRBD2; v_call: TRBV7-2; cdr3_nt: TGTGCCAGCAGCGTCAGGGGACTAGCGGGACTGTACGAGACCCAGTACTTC; cdr3_aa: CASSVRGLAGLYETQYF
cdr3_length: 14; j_call: TRBJ1-5; clone_size: few; d_call: -; v_call: TRBV6-1; cdr3_nt: TGTGCCAGCAGTGACCAGGGGTGGAATCAGCCCCAGCATTTT; cdr3_aa: CASSDQGWNQPQHF
cdr3_length: 14; j_call: TRBJ2-7; clone_size: few; d_call: -; v_call: TRBV27; cdr3_nt: TGTGCCAGCAGCCGGATCACCCCGCGGAACGAGCAGTACTTC; cdr3_aa: CASSRITPRNEQYF
cdr3_length: 17; j_call: TRBJ2-1; clone_size: few; d_call: TRBD2; v_call: TRBV7-2; cdr3_nt: TGTGCCAGCAGCTTAGCTTGGCCTAGCGGGTTAAACTTGGAGCAGTTCTTC; cdr3_aa: CASSLAWPSGLNLEQFF
cdr3_length: 12; j_call: TRBJ2-7; clone_size: few; d_call: -; v_call: TRBV30; cdr3_nt: TGTGCCTGGAGGAACCCTCGGGGCGAGCAGTACTTC; cdr3_aa: CAWRNPRGEQYF
cdr3_length: 15; j_call: TRBJ2-5; clone_size: few; d_call: -; v_call: TRBV7-9; cdr3_nt: TGTGCCAGCAGCACCAAGGACAGAAGACGGGAGACCCAGTACTTC; cdr3_aa: CASSTKDRRRETQYF
cdr3_length: 15; j_call: TRBJ2-3; clone_size: -; d_call: TRBD1; v_call: TRBV5-1; cdr3_nt: TGCGCCAGCAGCTTAGACAGGGGAGGCACAGATACGCAGTATTTT; cdr3_aa: CASSLDRGGTDTQYF
cdr3_length: 11; j_call: TRBJ2-7; clone_size: -; d_call: -; v_call: TRBV2; cdr3_nt: TGTGCCAGCAGAGACCGGGAACAGCAGTACTTC; cdr3_aa: CASRDREQQYF
cdr3_length: 14; j_call: TRBJ2-3; clone_size: many; d_call: TRBD1; v_call: TRBV30; cdr3_nt: TGTGCCTGGAGTGTCGGACAGGGGACAGATACGCAGTATTTT; cdr3_aa: CAWSVGQGTDTQYF
cdr3_length: 11; j_call: TRBJ1-1; clone_size: -; d_call: -; v_call: TRBV19; cdr3_nt: TGTGCCAGTAGTATCGGCAGGGAAGCTTTCTTT; cdr3_aa: CASSIGREAFF
cdr3_length: 11; j_call: TRBJ2-3; clone_size: -; d_call: -; v_call: TRBV10-1; cdr3_nt: TGCGCCAGCAGCAGCGGAGATACGCAGTATTTT; cdr3_aa: CASSSGDTQYF
cdr3_length: 15; j_call: TRBJ1-1; clone_size: -; d_call: TRBD1; v_call: TRBV7-9; cdr3_nt: TGTGCCAGCAGCCTGCGACAGGGGCTAAGTAGTGAAGCTTTCTTT; cdr3_aa: CASSLRQGLSSEAFF
cdr3_length: 16; j_call: TRBJ2-1; clone_size: many; d_call: TRBD1; v_call: TRBV7-9; cdr3_nt: TGTGCCAGCAGCTTAGCAGGCGGGACAGGGTGGAATGAGCAGTTCTTC; cdr3_aa: CASSLAGGTGWNEQFF